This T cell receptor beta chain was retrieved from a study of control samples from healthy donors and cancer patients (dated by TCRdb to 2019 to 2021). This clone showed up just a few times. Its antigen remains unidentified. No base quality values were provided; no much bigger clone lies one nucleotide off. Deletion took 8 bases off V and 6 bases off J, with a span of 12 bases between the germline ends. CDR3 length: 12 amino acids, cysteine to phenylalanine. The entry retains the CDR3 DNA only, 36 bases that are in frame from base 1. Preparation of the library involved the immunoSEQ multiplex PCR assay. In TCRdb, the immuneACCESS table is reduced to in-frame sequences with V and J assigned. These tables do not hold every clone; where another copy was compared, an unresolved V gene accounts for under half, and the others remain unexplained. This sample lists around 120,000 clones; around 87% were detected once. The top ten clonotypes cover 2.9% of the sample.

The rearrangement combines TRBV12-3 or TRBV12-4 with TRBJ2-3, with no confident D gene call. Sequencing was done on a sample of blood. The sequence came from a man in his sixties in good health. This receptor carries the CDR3 CASGETLDTQYF. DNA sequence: TGTGCCAGCGGAGAAACTCTCGATACGCAGTATTTT.